The 22 T cell receptor beta chains below come from one sample, sequenced in a study of PD-1 blockade in classical Hodgkin lymphoma. Brentuximab vedotin exposure varied, and every patient relapsed after autologous stem cell transplantation. Generated by immunoSEQ multiplex PCR, the TCRdb table keeps only in-frame clones and is missing some. This sample carries about 14,000 clones, approximately 80% of them seen once, and the ten largest clones take roughly 24%. The starting material was peripheral blood mononuclear cells (PBMCs), obtained at baseline. These TCRs come from a human donor with classical Hodgkin lymphoma.

V gene TRBV9 combines with J gene TRBJ2-7; D could derive from TRBD1 or TRBD2 (6 bases each). V shed 4 bases and J shed 2 bases, with 16 bases lying between them. The CDR3 covers 15 residues. Germline CDR1 and CDR2: SGDLS and YYNGEE. The DNA for the CDR3 is TGTGCCAGCAGCCCCTCTGGGGGGCAGACCTACGAGCAGTACTTC. Translating it yields CASSPSGGQTYEQYF.

The chain couples TRBV19 to TRBJ1-1; the D is unclear. In germline, CDR1 is LNHDA, CDR2 SQIVND (reference sequence). V lost 6 bases, J lost 4 bases, and 15 bases lay in between. This CDR3 region has 14 residues. CDR3 in amino acids: CASSLLGLGTEAFF. The CDR3 DNA sequence: TGTGCCAGTAGCCTCCTAGGGTTAGGCACTGAAGCTTTCTTT.

This clone was seen a few times. The chain links TRBV5-1 to TRBJ2-7; possibly TRBD1 or TRBD2 for D (5 bases each). CDR3 size: 16 residues. With 3 bases removed from V and 5 bases from J, the gap between germline ends came to 21 bases. Germline V gene sequence: CDR1 SGHRS, CDR2 YFSETQ. The CDR3 loop reads CASSWGYNFRGDEQYF. In DNA, the CDR3 is TGCGCCAGCAGCTGGGGGTATAACTTCCGAGGCGACGAGCAGTACTTC.

The chain has TRBV27 and TRBJ2-7, with TRBD1 matching 7 bases. The V gene end was trimmed by 6 bases and the J gene end by 5 bases; junction bases not matched to a gene: 7. This CDR3 has 13 residues. Germline V gene data show CDR1 as MNHEY and CDR2 as SMNVEV (reference sequence). The CDR3 coding sequence is TGTGCCAGCAGCTGGCGGCAGGGGGACGAGCAGTACTTC. It yields the protein CASSWRQGDEQYF.

The CDR3 coding sequence is TGTGCTAGTGGTCTGTTTGACGGACAGTGGGGTTATAATTCACCCCTCCACTTT. It codes for CASGLFDGQWGYNSPLHF. V gene TRBV12-5 combines with J gene TRBJ1-6, with D possibly TRBD1 on 6 matching bases. From germline, CDR1 is LGHNT and CDR2 FRNRAP. The CDR3 extends over 18 amino acids. Trimming took off 5 bases at V and 4 bases at J, with 21 bases between the two ends.

The chain has TRBV4-1 and TRBJ2-3, with D perhaps TRBD1 (6 bases). Germline assignment: CDR1 MGHRA and CDR2 YSYEKL. Deletions cut 5 bases from V and 4 bases from J, with 25 bases between. The CDR3 consists of 18 residues. In DNA, the CDR3 is TGCGCCAGCAGCGGCCCCAACAGGGATGGGGGTCTACCAGATACGCAGTATTTT. Residues: CASSGPNRDGGLPDTQYF.

The chain recombines TRBV6-5 with TRBJ1-2; no definite D call. The ends were cut back, 6 bases at V and 4 bases at J, with 12 bases in the middle. The CDR3 is 13 amino acids. Germline V CDR1 and CDR2: MNHEY, SVGAGI. The CDR3 here is CASRSGPSYGYTF. For the CDR3, the DNA is TGTGCCAGCAGATCCGGGCCGTCCTATGGCTACACCTTC.

The rearrangement joins TRBV19 to TRBJ2-2; perhaps TRBD1 as D (6 bases). The V gene lost 8 bases and the J gene lost 4 bases, with 17 bases spanning the gap. Germline-derived CDR1 and CDR2 are LNHDA and SQIVND (reference sequence). The CDR3 is 15 amino acids. The CDR3 region is CASSPGAGTTGELFF. CDR3 DNA: TGTGCCAGTTCTCCAGGGGCAGGGACCACCGGGGAGCTGTTTTTT.

Concerning this clone itself: The identical CDR3 is also encoded by other nucleotide sequences in the sample. The chain combines TRBV7-3 with TRBJ1-2; D remains unclear. The germline CDR1 and CDR2 sequences are SGHTA and FQGTGA. Trimming took 5 bases from V and 0 from J, leaving 7 bases between them. This CDR3 spans 13 amino acids. The CDR3, as DNA: TGTGCCAGCAGCCTGACGGCTAACTATGGCTACACCTTC. Its translation is CASSLTANYGYTF.

This chain uses TRBV5-1 with TRBJ1-2, with 7 bases aligning to TRBD1. Trimming cost V 1 base and J 7 bases; bases outside gene matches: 10. This CDR3 is built from 15 residues. The germline gives CDR1 SGHRS, CDR2 YFSETQ. The CDR3 nucleotides read TGCGCCAGCAGCTTGACAGGGGAAATAACTAGTGGCTACACCTTC. Translated: CASSLTGEITSGYTF. The entire variable domain, with the rest obtained from reference TRBV5-1 and TRBJ1-2, is as follows: KAGVTQTPRYLIKTRGQQVTLSCSPISGHRSVSWYQQTPGQGLQFLFEYFSETQRNKGNFPGRFSGRQFSNSRSEMNVSTLELGDSALYLCASSLTGEITSGYTFGSGTRLTVV.

The rearrangement joins TRBV4-1 to TRBJ1-2; tentative D call: TRBD1 (6 bases). Trimming stripped 0 bases from V and 10 bases from J, with 15 bases between. This CDR3 contains 14 residues. The germline gives CDR1 MGHRA, CDR2 YSYEKL. The CDR3 DNA is TGCGCCAGCAGCCAAGAAGGGAACAGGGTTGACTACACCTTC. It is translated as CASSQEGNRVDYTF.

The J gene is TRBJ2-1, the V gene TRBV5-4; TRBD1 agrees at 7 bases. Germline lookup yields CDR1 SGHNT and CDR2 YYREEE (reference sequence). The ends lost 4 bases at V and 0 bases at J; junction bases unmatched: 4. This CDR3 spans 15 amino acids. The CDR3 reads CASSDRVSSYNEQFF. The CDR3, as DNA: TGTGCCAGCAGCGACAGGGTTAGCTCCTACAATGAGCAGTTCTTC.

V is TRBV29-1 and J is TRBJ1-2; TRBD1 agrees at 8 bases. CDR3 length equals 12 residues. Germline V CDR1 and CDR2: SQVTM, ANQGSEA. Trimming cost V 6 bases and J 4 bases; bases outside gene matches: 4. CDR3 DNA sequence: TGCAGCGTCCAGGGGGCCGGCTATGGCTACACCTTC. This encodes CSVQGAGYGYTF.

The gene calls are TRBV5-6 and TRBJ2-5; possibly TRBD2 for D (7 bases). The germline V gene encodes CDR1 SGHDT and CDR2 YYEEEE. Between the trimmed V and J ends, which lost 4 bases and 2 bases, there was a span of 12 bases. The CDR3 runs 14 residues. The CDR3 bases are TGTGCCAGCAGCGTGGGGGGGCGGCAAGAGACCCAGTACTTC. Residues: CASSVGGRQETQYF. Full variable domain (rest looked up from reference TRBV5-6 and TRBJ2-5): DAGVTQSPTHLIKTRGQQVTLRCSPKSGHDTVSWYQQALGQGPQFIFQYYEEEERQRGNFPDRFSGHQFPNYSSELNVNALLLGDSALYLCASSVGGRQETQYFGPGTRLLVL.

The chain recombines TRBV5-1 with TRBJ2-2, with 8 bases matching TRBD1. Germline V gene lookup returns CDR1 SGHRS and CDR2 YFSETQ. The J segment lost 2 bases and the V segment lost 1 base, leaving 10 bases of the junction unmatched. The length of the CDR3 is 18 residues. CDR3 nucleotide sequence: TGCGCCAGCAGCTTGCAACCAATCAGGGGGCCAAACACCGGGGAGCTGTTTTTT. Residues: CASSLQPIRGPNTGELFF.

The rearrangement uses TRBV14 and TRBJ2-2; 7 bases map to TRBD1. The germline V gene has CDR1 SGHDN and CDR2 FVKESK. V lost 3 bases, J lost 4 bases, and 11 bases stayed unmatched. The length of the CDR3 is 17 residues. Here the CDR3 reads CASSHGWDSLATGELFF. In DNA, the CDR3 is TGTGCCAGCAGCCATGGATGGGACAGCCTCGCCACCGGGGAGCTGTTTTTT.

In nucleotides, the CDR3 is TGTGCCAGCAGCCCCACAGGGGGATCAGGGGCCTACGAGCAGTACTTC. Residues: CASSPTGGSGAYEQYF. The V and J genes are TRBV5-4 and TRBJ2-7, with 8 bases fitting TRBD1. Unmatched junction bases numbered 11, after V lost 4 bases and J lost 2 bases. Germline CDR1 is SGHNT and CDR2 is YYREEE (reference sequence). CDR3 length: 16 amino acids.

This clone has a handful of counts. This sequence joins TRBV7-9 and TRBJ1-6, with D uncertain. Looked up from germline, CDR1 is SEHNR and CDR2 is FQNEAQ (reference sequence). This CDR3 region has 14 residues. V lost 6 bases, J lost 7 bases, and 13 bases lay in between. CDR3 sequence (DNA): TGTGCCAGCAGAATTGGATCCACAAATTCACCCCTCCACTTT. Protein product: CASRIGSTNSPLHF.

V is TRBV11-2 and J is TRBJ2-3; weak D call: TRBD2 (6 bases). The V end lost 4 bases, the J end lost 2 bases, and 19 bases lay between the germline ends. The CDR3 is 17 residues long. The V gene's germline CDR1 is SGHAT and CDR2 FQNNGV. The CDR3 bases are TGTGCCAGCAGCTCAGTCTGGGCTAGCGAATACACAGATACGCAGTATTTT. This encodes CASSSVWASEYTDTQYF. The full variable domain, completed using reference TRBV11-2 and TRBJ2-3, is EAGVAQSPRYKIIEKRQSVAFWCNPISGHATLYWYQQILGQGPKLLIQFQNNGVVDDSQLPKDRFSAERLKGVDSTLKIQPAKLEDSAVYLCASSSVWASEYTDTQYFGPGTRLTVL.

The chain has TRBV28 and TRBJ2-1; D is uncertain. Between the trimmed V and J ends, which lost 3 bases and 8 bases, there was a span of 17 bases. The CDR3 has 15 residues. In germline, CDR1 is MDHEN, CDR2 SYDVKM. This CDR3 is CASSFGSNYHDEQFF. CDR3 nucleotide sequence: TGTGCCAGCAGTTTCGGTAGTAATTATCATGATGAGCAGTTCTTC.

The chain couples TRBV5-4 to TRBJ2-5, with a tentative D call TRBD1 (6 bases). The CDR3 has 13 amino acids. CDR1 and CDR2 (germline): SGHNT, YYREEE (reference sequence). Trimming took 0 bases from V and 13 from J, leaving 16 bases between them. The CDR3 DNA reads as TGTGCCAGCAGCTTGGGGGCCGGGACATCCCGGTACTTC. Protein: CASSLGAGTSRYF.

About this clone itself: Additional DNA sequences in this sample encode the identical CDR3. This chain joins TRBV7-2 and TRBJ2-3; possibly TRBD2 for D (6 bases). CDR3 length: 16 amino acids. V was clipped by 0 bases and J by 4 bases, with 14 bases between them. Germline V lookup: CDR1 SGHTA, CDR2 FQGNSA. The CDR3 DNA follows: TGTGCCAGCAGCTTAGCAGGCGGGGCCGGGGCAGATACGCAGTATTTT. Its translation: CASSLAGGAGADTQYF.